The TCR beta chain described here comes from a study of OX40 agonist ivuxolimab in advanced cancers. Study results and caveats: With doses of 0.1 to 3.0 mg/kg, CD4+ and CD8+ blood T cells had undergone clonal expansion by week 6. The study did not work out the antigen specificity of the expanded peripheral T cells. With doses of 0.1-3.0 mg/kg, partial responders showed among the lowest clonal expansion.

Produced via immunoSEQ multiplex PCR; TCRdb's table is partial and in-frame only. The sample yields 70,000 to 80,000 clones, about 86% seen once. Germline values: CDR1 MNHEY, CDR2 SVGAGI. This CDR3 region has 15 residues. V was trimmed by 7 bases and J by 0 bases, leaving 13 bases between them. With regard to this clone: Its antigen is currently unknown.

The receptor comes from an adult with an advanced solid tumor such as melanoma, head and neck, liver or kidney cancer. Sequencing was performed on CD4+ or CD8+ T cells sorted from blood, taken in a trial of the OX40 agonist ivuxolimab. This chain joins TRBV6-5 and TRBJ1-3; tentatively, D is TRBD1 (5 bases). The CDR3 nucleotides are TGTGCCAGCAAGCGAGACAGAACCTCTGGAAACACCATATATTTT. It yields the protein CASKRDRTSGNTIYF.